This TCR beta chain stems from a study of blood T cell repertoires in COVID-19. Study-wide context: COVID-19 samples collected from the United States, Italy and Spain covered acute and convalescent phases. The analysed material was cDNA or gDNA that came from T cells, B-cell-depleted T cells, or PBMCs.

Profiling relied on immunoSEQ multiplex PCR, and the TCRdb table lists in-frame clones only, not all of them. The table includes some 200,000 clones, approximately 84% detected once. Germline V lookup: CDR1 LNHDA, CDR2 SQIVND (reference sequence). The CDR3 loop spans 15 amino acids. V lost 5 bases to trimming and J lost 0 bases; unmatched junction nucleotides: 7. Sequenced sample: peripheral blood. The gene calls are TRBV19 and TRBJ2-7; 7 nucleotides line up with TRBD1. The receptor was isolated from a woman aged 30 to 39 who had recovered from COVID-19. The CDR3 coding sequence is TGTGCCAGTAGTTTCATAGGACAGGTCTCCTACGAGCAGTACTTC. This gives the protein CASSFIGQVSYEQYF. Looking up the rest from reference TRBV19 and TRBJ2-7 gives the full variable domain: DGGITQSPKYLFRKEGQNVTLSCEQNLNHDAMYWYRQDPGQGLRLIYYSQIVNDFQKGDIAEGYSVSREKKESFPLTVTSAQKNPTAFYLCASSFIGQVSYEQYFGPGTRLTVT.